This record concerns one TCR beta chain sequence. This record belongs to a study of HIV-infected patients and healthy controls. TCRdb used MiXCR to reprocess the 5' RACE reads, holding one entry per CDR3 protein. The sample gives around 58,000 distinct CDR3 sequences, about 19% of which show up once; approximately 1.5% is in the top ten. The TCR sequence derives from a human donor in good health. The sample taken for sequencing was CD4+ T cells from blood.

The CDR3 protein is CASSQTRINQPQHF. The CDR3 DNA is TGTGCCAGCAGCCAAACAAGGATCAATCAGCCCCAGCATTTT. The J gene is TRBJ1-5, the V gene TRBV7-8; no clear D. CDR3 length: 14 amino acids. Germline CDR1 SGHVS, CDR2 FQNEAQ. Between the trimmed V and J ends, which lost 5 bases and 3 bases, there was a span of 11 bases.